This is a list of T cell receptor beta chains from one sample in a study of cytomegalovirus exposure and HLA in healthy donors. TCRdb's table, derived via immunoSEQ multiplex PCR, lists solely in-frame clones and lacks some. The sample consists of some 170,000 clones, roughly 89% of them appearing once. The sequencing input was PBMCs. These receptors were collected from a woman aged 18-29 years in good health and CMV-seropositive. CDR3s include the opening cysteine and the closing phenylalanine or tryptophan. The order of the fields is clone size, J gene, D gene, V gene, CDR3 protein, CDR3 DNA. D genes are given only for firm matches. The size of a clone is reported for some rows only, either as once, few or many, or as a class for expanded clones.

abundance: .
j_gene: TRBJ2-7
d_gene: .
v_gene: TRBV7-2
CDR3aa: CASSLGGYPYEQYF
CDR3nt: TGTGCCAGCAGCTTAGGCGGGTACCCCTACGAGCAGTACTTC

abundance: few
j_gene: TRBJ1-2
d_gene: .
v_gene: TRBV11-3
CDR3aa: CASSLGAGLSGYTF
CDR3nt: TGTGCCAGCAGCTTAGGCGCAGGTTTGAGTGGCTACACCTTC

abundance: few
j_gene: TRBJ1-4
d_gene: .
v_gene: TRBV28
CDR3aa: CASSLSESEKLFF
CDR3nt: TGTGCCAGCAGCCTCTCCGAAAGCGAAAAACTGTTTTTT

abundance: .
j_gene: TRBJ1-2
d_gene: .
v_gene: TRBV27
CDR3aa: CASRRGRFYGYTF
CDR3nt: TGTGCCAGTAGAAGGGGCCGTTTCTATGGCTACACCTTC

abundance: .
j_gene: TRBJ1-2
d_gene: TRBD1
v_gene: TRBV5-5
CDR3aa: CASGDRTLNYGYTF
CDR3nt: TGTGCCAGTGGGGACAGAACTTTAAACTATGGCTACACCTTC

abundance: .
j_gene: TRBJ2-2
d_gene: TRBD1
v_gene: TRBV7-9
CDR3aa: CASSWTQGAGELFF
CDR3nt: TGTGCCAGCAGCTGGACACAGGGGGCCGGGGAGCTGTTTTTT

abundance: .
j_gene: TRBJ1-1
d_gene: .
v_gene: TRBV9
CDR3aa: CASSVEWRGLAEAFF
CDR3nt: TGTGCCAGCAGCGTAGAGTGGCGGGGGCTCGCTGAAGCTTTCTTT

abundance: once
j_gene: TRBJ1-1
d_gene: TRBD1
v_gene: TRBV11-1
CDR3aa: CASSLNRGNTEAFF
CDR3nt: TGTGCCAGCAGCCTAAACAGGGGGAACACTGAAGCTTTCTTT

abundance: .
j_gene: TRBJ2-5
d_gene: .
v_gene: TRBV5-1
CDR3aa: CASSLVSGLETQYF
CDR3nt: TGCGCCAGCAGCTTGGTTTCCGGGTTGGAGACCCAGTACTTC

abundance: .
j_gene: TRBJ2-3
d_gene: TRBD2
v_gene: TRBV10-3
CDR3aa: CAISPGLAGVLESTDTQYF
CDR3nt: TGTGCCATCAGTCCGGGACTAGCGGGAGTATTGGAGAGCACAGATACGCAGTATTTT

abundance: once
j_gene: TRBJ2-4
d_gene: .
v_gene: TRBV27
CDR3aa: CASSPIGLGVAIQYF
CDR3nt: TGTGCCAGCAGTCCAATCGGACTGGGCGTAGCCATTCAGTACTTC

abundance: .
j_gene: TRBJ1-2
d_gene: .
v_gene: TRBV10-2
CDR3aa: CASGTQETAYGYTF
CDR3nt: TGCGCCAGTGGAACCCAAGAGACAGCCTATGGCTACACCTTC

abundance: .
j_gene: TRBJ2-7
d_gene: TRBD1
v_gene: TRBV14
CDR3aa: CASSLETGYGEQYF
CDR3nt: TGTGCCAGCAGCCTGGAGACAGGGTATGGCGAGCAGTACTTC

abundance: .
j_gene: TRBJ2-7
d_gene: .
v_gene: TRBV10-3
CDR3aa: CAISESSPYEQYF
CDR3nt: TGTGCCATCAGTGAGTCATCTCCCTACGAGCAGTACTTC

abundance: .
j_gene: TRBJ2-1
d_gene: .
v_gene: TRBV4-2
CDR3aa: CASTQEEGRPGNEQFF
CDR3nt: TGTGCCAGCACCCAAGAGGAAGGGAGGCCGGGTAATGAGCAGTTCTTC

abundance: .
j_gene: TRBJ2-5
d_gene: .
v_gene: TRBV6-4
CDR3aa: CASSEEAGQETQYF
CDR3nt: TGTGCCAGCAGTGAGGAAGCGGGCCAAGAGACCCAGTACTTC

abundance: .
j_gene: TRBJ2-3
d_gene: TRBD1
v_gene: TRBV6-1
CDR3aa: CASSEARTGGTDTQYF
CDR3nt: TGTGCCAGCAGTGAAGCAAGGACAGGGGGCACAGATACGCAGTATTTT

abundance: once
j_gene: TRBJ2-2
d_gene: .
v_gene: TRBV11-2
CDR3aa: CASSIQAMGGELFF
CDR3nt: TGTGCCAGCAGCATTCAGGCAATGGGCGGGGAGCTGTTTTTT

abundance: .
j_gene: TRBJ2-7
d_gene: TRBD2
v_gene: TRBV6-5
CDR3aa: CASSYSGLDEQYF
CDR3nt: TGTGCCAGCAGTTACTCGGGACTAGATGAGCAGTACTTC

abundance: .
j_gene: TRBJ2-1
d_gene: .
v_gene: TRBV19
CDR3aa: CASSIPQAATYNEQFF
CDR3nt: TGTGCCAGTAGTATCCCCCAAGCTGCTACCTACAATGAGCAGTTCTTC

abundance: .
j_gene: TRBJ1-5
d_gene: TRBD1
v_gene: TRBV15
CDR3aa: CATSPIQGSNQPQHF
CDR3nt: TGTGCCACCAGTCCAATACAGGGGAGCAATCAGCCCCAGCATTTT

abundance: few
j_gene: TRBJ1-2
d_gene: .
v_gene: TRBV4-2
CDR3aa: CASRRTSGYTF
CDR3nt: TGTGCCAGCAGGAGGACTTCGGGCTACACCTTC

abundance: .
j_gene: TRBJ2-1
d_gene: TRBD2
v_gene: TRBV18
CDR3aa: CASSPPGGASGVNEQFF
CDR3nt: TGTGCCAGCTCACCGCCGGGGGGCGCTAGCGGGGTTAATGAGCAGTTCTTC

abundance: .
j_gene: TRBJ2-5
d_gene: TRBD2
v_gene: TRBV7-9
CDR3aa: CASSLLGLAGGETQYF
CDR3nt: TGTGCCAGCAGCTTACTGGGACTAGCGGGAGGGGAGACCCAGTACTTC

abundance: .
j_gene: TRBJ1-1
d_gene: .
v_gene: TRBV7-2
CDR3aa: CASRLGLVNTEAFF
CDR3nt: TGTGCCAGCAGGTTGGGCTTGGTGAACACTGAAGCTTTCTTT

abundance: .
j_gene: TRBJ2-1
d_gene: TRBD2
v_gene: TRBV27
CDR3aa: CASSVRGLAGRQFF
CDR3nt: TGTGCCAGCAGTGTAAGAGGACTAGCGGGAAGGCAGTTCTTC

abundance: .
j_gene: TRBJ2-3
d_gene: TRBD2
v_gene: TRBV5-6
CDR3aa: CASSLAGGSTDTQYF
CDR3nt: TGTGCCAGCAGCTTAGCGGGAGGGAGCACAGATACGCAGTATTTT

abundance: .
j_gene: TRBJ2-5
d_gene: TRBD2
v_gene: TRBV6-1
CDR3aa: CASSVLAGSQETQYF
CDR3nt: TGTGCCAGCAGTGTGCTAGCGGGGTCCCAAGAGACCCAGTACTTC

abundance: few
j_gene: TRBJ1-1
d_gene: TRBD1
v_gene: TRBV10-3
CDR3aa: CAISEPGQGIAEAFF
CDR3nt: TGTGCCATCAGTGAGCCGGGACAGGGGATTGCTGAAGCTTTCTTT

abundance: .
j_gene: TRBJ1-5
d_gene: .
v_gene: TRBV4-1
CDR3aa: CASSLTQANQPQHF
CDR3nt: TGCGCCAGCAGCCTGACACAGGCTAATCAGCCCCAGCATTTT

abundance: .
j_gene: TRBJ2-1
d_gene: TRBD2
v_gene: TRBV11-3
CDR3aa: CASRRLAGPRYNEQFF
CDR3nt: TGTGCCAGCAGGCGACTAGCGGGCCCTCGCTACAATGAGCAGTTCTTC

abundance: .
j_gene: TRBJ1-4
d_gene: TRBD1
v_gene: TRBV4-3
CDR3aa: CASSHSGTEKEKLFF
CDR3nt: TGCGCCAGCAGCCATTCCGGGACAGAAAAAGAAAAACTGTTTTTT

abundance: .
j_gene: TRBJ2-7
d_gene: .
v_gene: TRBV5-1
CDR3aa: CASSSGQPGYYEQYF
CDR3nt: TGCGCCAGCAGCTCCGGACAGCCGGGGTACTACGAGCAGTACTTC

abundance: .
j_gene: TRBJ2-3
d_gene: TRBD2
v_gene: TRBV10-1
CDR3aa: CASSFSGRDTQYF
CDR3nt: TGCGCCAGCAGTTTCAGCGGGAGAGATACGCAGTATTTT

abundance: .
j_gene: TRBJ1-2
d_gene: TRBD1
v_gene: TRBV7-3
CDR3aa: CASSPTGGAYGYTF
CDR3nt: TGTGCCAGCAGTCCCACAGGGGGCGCATATGGCTACACCTTC

abundance: once
j_gene: TRBJ2-5
d_gene: .
v_gene: TRBV18
CDR3aa: CASSPMGQAQYF
CDR3nt: TGTGCCAGCTCACCCATGGGGCAGGCCCAGTACTTC

abundance: .
j_gene: TRBJ2-1
d_gene: TRBD1
v_gene: TRBV30
CDR3aa: CAWSAQGDEQFF
CDR3nt: TGTGCCTGGAGTGCACAGGGGGACGAGCAGTTCTTC

abundance: .
j_gene: TRBJ1-2
d_gene: .
v_gene: TRBV18
CDR3aa: CASSRPTTGSYGYTF
CDR3nt: TGTGCCAGCTCACGACCAACTACAGGGAGCTATGGCTACACCTTC

abundance: once
j_gene: TRBJ1-1
d_gene: .
v_gene: TRBV19
CDR3aa: CASSIGTTEAFF
CDR3nt: TGTGCCAGTAGTATTGGGACAACCGAAGCTTTCTTT

abundance: few
j_gene: TRBJ1-5
d_gene: .
v_gene: TRBV4-1
CDR3aa: CASSQVQGGGNQPQHF
CDR3nt: TGCGCCAGCAGCCAAGTGCAGGGCGGAGGCAATCAGCCCCAGCATTTT